One and the same sample provided the 5 T cell receptor beta chains below, sequenced in a study of T cell repertoires in cytomegalovirus infection. TCRdb redid the calling of the reads with MiXCR, one entry per CDR3 protein. Here the sample spans 65,000 to 90,000 distinct CDR3 sequences, 4% being singletons. Sequencing was performed on PBMCs. The receptors come from a human donor in good health (CMV status not recorded). Some clones in this sample may be carry-over from other donors' samples.

Only one count was recorded for this clonotype. A much larger clone is a single base away; this may be a read error. CDR3 in amino acids: CASSLAAGGHREQYV. CDR3 DNA sequence: TGTGCCAGCAGCTTAGCGGCGGGGGGGCATCGCGAGCAGTACGTC. The rearrangement uses TRBV7-2 and TRBJ2-7; 9 bases are a match to TRBD2. V was pared by 0 bases and J by 6 bases, with 6 bases of the junction left unmatched. This CDR3 is built from 15 residues. Germline V gives CDR1 SGHTA, CDR2 FQGNSA.

This clonotype has a count of ten or more. This chain links TRBV11-2 with TRBJ2-6, with D perhaps TRBD1 (6 bases). Germline assignment: CDR1 SGHAT and CDR2 FQNNGV. Trimming shortened V by 1 base and J by 2 bases, and 12 bases separated the two germline ends. This CDR3 region has 17 residues. The CDR3 DNA follows: TGTGCCAGCAGCTTAGTAGTAGCAGGGGCTGGGGCCAACGTCCTGACTTTC. Amino acid sequence: CASSLVVAGAGANVLTF.

There are many counts of this clonotype. The chain uses TRBV28 and TRBJ1-1, with D unclear. In germline, CDR1 is MDHEN, CDR2 SYDVKM. This CDR3 has 13 amino acids. The V gene lost 3 bases and the J gene lost 1 base, with 6 bases spanning the gap. The CDR3 spells CASSLIQNTEAFF. The CDR3 DNA follows: TGTGCCAGCAGTTTGATCCAGAACACTGAAGCTTTCTTT.

This chain joins TRBV7-2 and TRBJ2-1; 8 positions match TRBD2. The CDR3 runs 16 residues. Germline trimming cut 4 bases from V and 0 bases from J; bases unmatched to any gene: 5. Germline V lookup: CDR1 SGHTA, CDR2 FQGNSA. The CDR3 protein is CASSSRGGSSYNEQFF. The CDR3 nucleotides read TGTGCCAGCAGCTCACGGGGGGGAAGCTCCTACAATGAGCAGTTCTTC.

This clonotype has ten or more counts. The V gene is TRBV12-3 or TRBV12-4, the J gene TRBJ2-3; tentative D call: TRBD2 (6 bases). The CDR3 spans 19 residues. V shed 7 bases and J shed 0 bases, with 26 bases lying between them. The CDR3 DNA follows: TGTGCCAGCACCTGGAGGGGCCTCTTAAACAAAGATAGCACAGATACGCAGTATTTT. Translating it yields CASTWRGLLNKDSTDTQYF.